The source of this TCR beta chain is a study of cytomegalovirus exposure and HLA in healthy donors. Study results and limitations: The authors listed about 170 TCR beta chains as cytomegalovirus-associated.

A remark on this clone: The antigen remains unidentified. One junction end does not reproduce the germline sequence, and a read error may be involved.

The repertoire was sequenced with immunoSEQ multiplex PCR; TCRdb's copy has only in-frame clones and lacks some. The table records more than 150,000 clones, 75% to 90% of them present only once. This clonotype was obtained from a young man in good health and CMV-seropositive. The sequencing sample was made of PBMCs.

CDR3 amino acids: CATSRDVKGAFFF. CDR3 nucleotide sequence: TGTGCCACCAGCAGAGATGTGAAGGGGGCTTTCTTTTTT. The chain links TRBV15 to TRBJ1-1; the match to TRBD1 covers 7 bases. Germline loops: CDR1 LNHNV, CDR2 YYDKDF (reference sequence). This CDR3 has 13 residues. Full variable domain (remainder filled in from reference TRBV15 and TRBJ1-1): DAMVIQNPRYQVTQFGKPVTLSCSQTLNHNVMYWYQQKSSQAPKLLFHYYDKDFNNEADTPDNFQSRRPNTSFCFLDIRSPGLGDTAMYLCATSRDVKGAFFFGQGTRLTVV.